Only a few counts were recorded for the clone carrying this T cell receptor beta chain. These data come from a study of cytomegalovirus exposure and HLA in healthy donors. This PCR relied on a set of 60 Vbeta primers and 13 Jbeta primers. Authors' data handling: Tens of millions of unique TCR beta chains, about 11 million of them shared, were counted by a later analysis. The data were produced by immunoSEQ multiplex PCR, yet TCRdb's version contains in-frame clones alone and is incomplete. That table gives V, J and clone size, and the DNA gave D and trimming. This table has fewer than 100,000 clones, under 80% appearing once. The sequenced sample was PBMCs. This TCR derives from a man aged 35 to 55 in good health and CMV-seropositive.

Here the CDR3 DNA reads TGCAGCGCAGCGGGACAGGGCTATGGCTACACCTTC. This codes for CSAAGQGYGYTF. The rearrangement joins TRBV29-1 to TRBJ1-2, with 9 bases lining up with TRBD1. The CDR3 loop spans 12 amino acids. Germline V gives CDR1 SQVTM, CDR2 ANQGSEA. With 7 bases clipped from V and 4 bases from J, the junction kept 4 bases outside the gene matches.